Shown below are 27 T cell receptor beta chains from a single sample sequenced in a study of T cell responses to AZD1222 COVID-19 vaccine. Here immunoSEQ multiplex PCR was the method, and the copy in TCRdb shows in-frame clones only, minus some. The sample has about 120,000 clones, approximately 84% seen once. The sample in question was peripheral blood, obtained on day 0 of AZD1222 vaccination. The receptors come from an adult in good health.

The gene calls are TRBV6-5 and TRBJ1-4; TRBD1 matches at 7 bases. The junction had 2 bases not matched to a gene; V was cut back by 7 bases and J by 3 bases. The length of the CDR3 is 13 residues. Per germline, CDR1 MNHEY and CDR2 SVGAGI. CDR3 coding DNA: TGTGCCAGCAAGAGGGGGCCTAATGAAAAACTGTTTTTT. As protein: CASKRGPNEKLFF.

The V call is TRBV27, the J call TRBJ2-7, with 8 nucleotides matching TRBD1. With V trimmed by 4 bases and J by 0 bases, 8 bases remained unmatched. The CDR3 is 16 amino acids. CDR1 and CDR2 (germline): MNHEY, SMNVEV (reference sequence). The CDR3 region is CASSYMTGASSYEQYF. Written as DNA, the CDR3 is TGTGCCAGCAGTTATATGACAGGGGCGAGCTCCTACGAGCAGTACTTC.

The rearrangement uses TRBV27 and TRBJ1-2; weak D call: TRBD1 (6 bases). Looked up from germline, CDR1 is MNHEY and CDR2 is SMNVEV (reference sequence). This CDR3 has 12 residues. V gave up 9 bases and J gave up 2 bases, with 10 bases separating them. The CDR3 bases are TGTGCCAGGACAGGAAGAAACTATGGCTACACCTTC. Translating it yields CARTGRNYGYTF.

V is TRBV7-9 and J is TRBJ2-5, with D possibly TRBD2 on 6 matching bases. V dropped 1 base and J dropped 0 bases, with 18 bases sitting between them. This CDR3 is 18 amino acids long. Germline V gives CDR1 SEHNR, CDR2 FQNEAQ (reference sequence). CDR3 loop: CASSLGLGSGKYQETQYF. The CDR3 DNA reads as TGTGCCAGCAGCTTAGGGCTTGGTAGCGGAAAGTACCAAGAGACCCAGTACTTC.

This chain connects TRBV29-1 to TRBJ2-3, with TRBD2 as a possible D gene (6 bases). Trimming removed 1 base from V and 0 bases from J, with 23 bases in between. The CDR3 totals 19 residues. The germline V gene encodes CDR1 SQVTM and CDR2 ANQGSEA. CDR3 coding DNA: TGCAGCGTTGAAGTCCGACTAGTTAAGGGAACGGGTAGCACAGATACGCAGTATTTT. Amino acid sequence: CSVEVRLVKGTGSTDTQYF.

V is TRBV28 and J is TRBJ1-2; D is undetermined. The CDR3 extends over 13 amino acids. V was cut by 2 bases and J by 4 bases, with 8 bases left in between. The germline CDR1 and CDR2 sequences are MDHEN and SYDVKM. The CDR3 spells CASSLRAAYGYTF. CDR3 coding DNA: TGTGCCAGCAGTTTAAGGGCGGCCTATGGCTACACCTTC.

This clone has only one observation. The chain couples TRBV11-2 to TRBJ2-7; D might be TRBD2 (6 bases). Looked up from germline, CDR1 is SGHAT and CDR2 is FQNNGV. The CDR3 totals 15 residues. V dropped 5 bases and J dropped 5 bases, with 19 bases sitting between them. CDR3 loop: CASSRVEGKYHEQYF. The CDR3, as DNA: TGTGCCAGCAGCCGCGTGGAGGGGAAGTATCACGAGCAGTACTTC.

The gene calls are TRBV4-1 and TRBJ2-7, with a possible D match to TRBD1 (5 bases). This CDR3 has 15 amino acids. Per the germline V gene, CDR1 is MGHRA and CDR2 is YSYEKL. The V end lost 0 bases, the J end lost 2 bases, and 11 bases lay between the germline ends. The CDR3 DNA reads TGCGCCAGCAGCCAAGATTTAGGGGTCCCCTACGAGCAGTACTTC. Its protein is CASSQDLGVPYEQYF.

The chain uses TRBV28 and TRBJ1-5; tentative D call: TRBD1 (6 bases). Trimming cost V 6 bases and J 1 base, with 10 bases left between them. Germline values: CDR1 MDHEN, CDR2 SYDVKM. The CDR3 covers 14 residues. CDR3 coding DNA: TGTGCCAGCAGGTCAGGACAGAGCAATCAGCCCCAGCATTTT. Protein product: CASRSGQSNQPQHF.

J is TRBJ2-5 and V is TRBV18; unclear D gene. V was cut by 3 bases and J by 5 bases, with 10 bases left in between. There are 13 residues in the CDR3. Germline V gene data show CDR1 as KGHSH and CDR2 as LQKENI. The CDR3: CASSPMDGETQYF. The CDR3 DNA is TGTGCCAGCTCACCTATGGACGGGGAGACCCAGTACTTC.

The rearrangement joins TRBV7-9 to TRBJ1-2; 8 bases line up with TRBD1. V was clipped by 4 bases and J by 3 bases; unmatched bases: 4. This CDR3 spans 14 amino acids. The germline CDR1 and CDR2 sequences are SEHNR and FQNEAQ (reference sequence). CDR3 DNA: TGTGCCAGCAGCTCTTTACAGGGGGACTATGGCTACACCTTC. It codes for CASSSLQGDYGYTF.

The chain employs TRBV7-8 and TRBJ1-5; TRBD1 might be the D (6 bases). The ends were cut back, 5 bases at V and 0 bases at J, with 14 bases in the middle. Germline values: CDR1 SGHVS, CDR2 FQNEAQ. The CDR3 is 16 residues long. In DNA form, the CDR3 reads TGTGCCAGCAGCAGAGAACAGGGATATAGCAATCAGCCCCAGCATTTT. Encoded protein: CASSREQGYSNQPQHF.

V and J are TRBV6-5 and TRBJ2-5; possible D gene TRBD1, 5 bases. The CDR3 length is 12 residues. Germline V gene lookup returns CDR1 MNHEY and CDR2 SVGAGI. V dropped 5 bases and J dropped 8 bases, with 12 bases sitting between them. The chain's CDR3 is CASSRDSDTQYF. CDR3 sequence (DNA): TGTGCCAGCAGTAGAGACAGCGATACCCAGTACTTC.

This clone was recorded only once. The gene calls are TRBV9 and TRBJ2-7, with TRBD2 as a possible D gene (6 bases). The CDR3 covers 14 residues. CDR1 and CDR2 from the germline V gene are SGDLS and YYNGEE. Trimming removed 4 bases from V and 6 bases from J, with 17 bases in between. In DNA form, the CDR3 reads TGTGCCAGCAGCCGCGTCGGGGGAGTCGGCGAGCAGTACTTC. Protein product: CASSRVGGVGEQYF.

In its sample, this clone was seen once. The V and J genes are TRBV5-4 and TRBJ2-3; 8 bases are a match to TRBD1. Trimming at V came to 3 bases and at J to 11 bases, leaving 8 bases not matched to a gene. The germline V gene has CDR1 SGHNT and CDR2 YYREEE (reference sequence). CDR3 size: 13 residues. Here the CDR3 DNA reads TGTGCCAGCAGCTCAGGGGGCGGGACTGAGCAGTATTTT. Protein: CASSSGGGTEQYF.

The chain's CDR3 is CASGPGTAGNTIYF. As DNA, the CDR3 is TGTGCTAGTGGTCCCGGGACAGCTGGAAACACCATATATTTT. J is TRBJ1-3 and V is TRBV12-5; 7 bases are shared with TRBD1. V shed 5 bases, J shed 2 bases, and the junction held 3 bases outside the gene matches. Per germline, CDR1 LGHNT and CDR2 FRNRAP. This CDR3 spans 14 amino acids.

The chain combines TRBV13 with TRBJ1-2; D is undetermined. Between the trimmed V and J ends, which lost 5 bases and 4 bases, there was a span of 11 bases. This CDR3 contains 13 residues. The germline V gene encodes CDR1 PRHDT and CDR2 FYEKMQ (reference sequence). For the CDR3, the DNA is TGTGCCAGCAGCCGAGATTCTTTCTATGGCTACACCTTC. The encoded protein is CASSRDSFYGYTF.

The table lists this clone with a count of one. The chain uses TRBV28 and TRBJ1-5; no clear D. Germline CDR1 and CDR2: MDHEN and SYDVKM. The CDR3 spans 14 residues. Trimming shortened V by 2 bases and J by 5 bases, and 10 bases separated the two germline ends. CDR3 in amino acids: CASSLQVGYQPQHF. The CDR3 DNA sequence: TGTGCCAGCAGTTTACAGGTAGGGTATCAGCCCCAGCATTTT.

The chain combines TRBV19 with TRBJ2-7; TRBD2 matches at 11 bases. This CDR3 has 15 amino acids. V shed 3 bases, J shed 4 bases, and the junction held 5 bases outside the gene matches. The germline gives CDR1 LNHDA, CDR2 SQIVND (reference sequence). The CDR3 bases are TGTGCCAGTAGTATTGGGGGACTAGCGGAGTACGAGCAGTACTTC. It codes for CASSIGGLAEYEQYF.

The rearrangement joins TRBV5-1 to TRBJ2-2; D is unclear. The CDR3 has 15 residues. Germline V CDR1 and CDR2: SGHRS, YFSETQ. V lost 6 bases to trimming and J lost 0 bases, with 12 bases between them. This CDR3 reads CASTNTESNTGELFF. DNA for the CDR3: TGCGCCAGCACCAACACGGAATCGAACACCGGGGAGCTGTTTTTT.

The chain links TRBV5-4 to TRBJ2-7; D uncertain. Germline values: CDR1 SGHNT, CDR2 YYREEE (reference sequence). This CDR3 is built from 14 residues. V gave up 4 bases and J gave up 2 bases, with 13 bases separating them. The CDR3 loop reads CASSRKELPYEQYF. For the CDR3, the DNA is TGTGCCAGCAGCCGGAAGGAATTACCCTACGAGCAGTACTTC.

The chain joins TRBV5-4 to TRBJ1-2, with D tentatively TRBD1 (5 bases). Germline V gene sequence: CDR1 SGHNT, CDR2 YYREEE (reference sequence). Deletions cut 9 bases from V and 13 bases from J, with 16 bases between. The CDR3 spans 10 residues. CDR3 nucleotides: TGTGCCACATCCGGGACGACCCTCACCTTC. It specifies CATSGTTLTF. Full variable domain (missing parts from reference TRBV5-4 and TRBJ1-2): ETGVTQSPTHLIKTRGQQVTLRCSSQSGHNTVSWYQQALGQGPQFIFQYYREEENGRGNFPPRFSGLQFPNYSSELNVNALELDDSALYLCATSGTTLTFGSGTRLTVV.

The chain recombines TRBV7-2 with TRBJ1-6, with a possible D match to TRBD1 (5 bases). The length of the CDR3 is 15 residues. CDR1 is SGHTA, CDR2 FQGNSA, per germline. Trimming removed 5 bases from V and 6 bases from J, with 14 bases in between. The CDR3 region has the DNA TGTGCCAGCAGCGGAGAGGGACTGCCTAATTCACCCCTCCACTTT. Protein: CASSGEGLPNSPLHF.

The V call is TRBV28, the J call TRBJ1-2, with D unclear. V was pared by 5 bases and J by 8 bases, with 6 bases between. From germline, CDR1 is MDHEN and CDR2 SYDVKM. This CDR3 spans 10 amino acids. The DNA for the CDR3 is TGTGCCAGCAGTAAAGAGGGCTACACCTTC. This sequence encodes CASSKEGYTF.

The V gene is TRBV6-5, the J gene TRBJ1-6; a possible D gene is TRBD1 (6 bases). Germline CDR1 reads MNHEY; CDR2 reads SVGAGI. This CDR3 has 13 residues. Trimming pared 6 bases from V and 6 bases from J, leaving 9 bases between. Here the CDR3 reads CASSQGFNSPLHF. In DNA, the CDR3 is TGTGCCAGCAGCCAGGGGTTTAATTCACCCCTCCACTTT.

The chain combines TRBV6-5 with TRBJ1-1; 9 nucleotides match TRBD1. Germline CDR1 is MNHEY and CDR2 is SVGAGI. This CDR3 region has 15 residues. V gave up 7 bases and J gave up 4 bases; unmatched junction bases: 10. The CDR3 reads CASKTGTGPGTEAFF. DNA of the CDR3: TGTGCCAGCAAAACCGGGACAGGGCCGGGCACTGAAGCTTTCTTT.

This sequence joins TRBV30 and TRBJ1-5; D remains ambiguous. This CDR3 has 13 residues. V was shortened by 1 base and J by 5 bases, with 9 bases between the two germline ends. Germline values: CDR1 GTSNPN, CDR2 SVGIG (reference sequence). In nucleotides, the CDR3 is TGTGCCTGGAGTGCACAGATGGATCAGCCCCAGCATTTT. The encoded protein is CAWSAQMDQPQHF.